One sample yielded the 26 T cell receptor beta chains listed below, sequenced in a study of blood T cell repertoires in COVID-19. TCRdb's table, derived via immunoSEQ multiplex PCR, lists solely in-frame clones and lacks some. In the table there are roughly 270,000 clones, 80% to 85% of which are singletons. Input material: PBMCs or T cells enriched from blood (not recorded which). All receptors come from a man between 35 and 55 years old who had been exposed to COVID-19.

V and J are TRBV7-9 and TRBJ2-1; a possible D gene is TRBD2 (6 bases). The CDR3 extends over 15 amino acids. The V end lost 8 bases, the J end lost 4 bases, and 18 bases lay between the germline ends. CDR1 and CDR2 from the germline V gene are SEHNR and FQNEAQ (reference sequence). The CDR3: CASADGGPGYNEQFF. For the CDR3, the DNA is TGTGCCAGCGCAGACGGAGGGCCAGGGTACAATGAGCAGTTCTTC.

This chain uses TRBV7-8 with TRBJ2-5, with D possibly matching TRBD1 (6 bases). CDR3 length: 14 residues. Trimming removed 5 bases from V and 5 bases from J, with 15 bases in between. From germline, CDR1 is SGHVS and CDR2 FQNEAQ. The CDR3 loop reads CASSHRQAGETQYF. CDR3 in DNA: TGTGCCAGCAGCCATAGACAGGCCGGGGAGACCCAGTACTTC. Full variable domain (outside the CDR3, taken from reference TRBV7-8 and TRBJ2-5): GAGVSQSPRYKVAKRGQDVALRCDPISGHVSLFWYQQALGQGPEFLTYFQNEAQLDKSGLPSDRFFAERPEGSVSTLKIQRTQQEDSAVYLCASSHRQAGETQYFGPGTRLLVL.

The count of this clone is one. The chain carries TRBV10-3 and TRBJ1-5; TRBD1 matches at 8 bases. V was pared by 6 bases and J by 4 bases, with 8 bases of the junction left unmatched. The length of the CDR3 is 15 residues. CDR1 and CDR2 from the germline V gene are ENHRY and SYGVKD. CDR3 coding DNA: TGTGCCATCAGATCGACAGGGGATCTTAATCAGCCCCAGCATTTT. It translates to CAIRSTGDLNQPQHF.

This clone turned up a few times. This chain links TRBV29-1 with TRBJ2-3; 12 bases agree with TRBD2. The CDR3 is 14 amino acids. The germline CDR1 and CDR2 sequences are SQVTM and ANQGSEA. Trimming cost V 2 bases and J 5 bases; bases outside gene matches: 2. The CDR3 spells CSVERLAGVDTQYF. CDR3 coding DNA: TGCAGCGTTGAAAGACTAGCGGGAGTAGATACGCAGTATTTT.

The chain has TRBV9 and TRBJ2-2; D remains ambiguous. CDR1 and CDR2 from the germline V gene are SGDLS and YYNGEE. This CDR3 spans 12 amino acids. Between the trimmed V and J ends, which lost 4 bases and 5 bases, there was a span of 6 bases. CDR3 region: CASSTYTGELFF. In DNA form, the CDR3 reads TGTGCCAGCAGCACTTATACCGGGGAGCTGTTTTTT.

The chain recombines TRBV24-1 with TRBJ2-1, with TRBD2 matching over 12 bases. Looked up from germline, CDR1 is KGHDR and CDR2 is SFDVKD. Germline trimming cut 1 base from V and 7 bases from J; bases unmatched to any gene: 7. The CDR3 runs 17 residues. The chain's CDR3 is CATSDFFGTSGFNEQFF. The DNA of the CDR3 is TGTGCCACCAGTGATTTCTTTGGGACTAGCGGGTTTAATGAGCAGTTCTTC.

J is TRBJ2-6 and V is TRBV19, with D maybe TRBD1 (6 bases). CDR3 size: 17 residues. Trimming removed 7 bases from V and 3 bases from J, with 19 bases in between. Looked up from germline, CDR1 is LNHDA and CDR2 is SQIVND (reference sequence). CDR3 protein: CASNGWQGKFGANVLTF. In DNA, the CDR3 is TGTGCCAGTAATGGGTGGCAGGGGAAATTTGGGGCCAACGTCCTGACTTTC.

The rearrangement uses TRBV19 and TRBJ2-3; 9 positions match TRBD2. CDR3 size: 14 residues. Germline CDR1 LNHDA, CDR2 SQIVND (reference sequence). With 4 bases clipped from V and 2 bases from J, the junction kept 1 base outside the gene matches. The CDR3 here is CASSRLAVTDTQYF. The DNA for the CDR3 is TGTGCCAGTAGTAGACTAGCGGTCACAGATACGCAGTATTTT.

The rearrangement links TRBV10-3 to TRBJ2-7; D might be TRBD1 (5 bases). The V end was cut by 3 bases, the J end by 5 bases, with 5 bases between. Looked up from germline, CDR1 is ENHRY and CDR2 is SYGVKD. This CDR3 has 11 amino acids. CDR3: CAISEGDEQYF. In nucleotides, the CDR3 is TGTGCCATCAGTGAAGGGGACGAGCAGTACTTC.

The rearrangement joins TRBV7-8 to TRBJ2-1, with D perhaps matching TRBD2 (5 bases). CDR3 length: 11 residues. Deletions cut 1 base from V and 15 bases from J, with 10 bases between. CDR1 and CDR2 from the germline V gene are SGHVS and FQNEAQ. CDR3 sequence (DNA): TGTGCCAGCAGCTTAGGGGCTAGCCCGTTCTTC. Its protein is CASSLGASPFF.

With regard to this clone: At the DNA level, this CDR3 is encoded by other sequences in the same sample as well. The chain carries TRBV5-5 and TRBJ1-5; 9 nucleotides align to TRBD1. With V trimmed by 0 bases and J by 4 bases, 5 bases remained unmatched. Per the germline V gene, CDR1 is SGHKS and CDR2 is YYEKEE (reference sequence). The CDR3 runs to 16 residues. The CDR3 DNA follows: TGTGCCAGCAGCTTGGGGACAGGGGTAGGAAATCAGCCCCAGCATTTT. It codes for CASSLGTGVGNQPQHF.

The chain links TRBV3-1 (or the pseudogene TRBV3-2) to TRBJ1-1; 7 nucleotides match TRBD1. Germline V gives CDR1 LGHDT, CDR2 YNNKEL (reference sequence). The junction had 4 bases not matched to a gene; V was cut back by 3 bases and J by 9 bases. This CDR3 contains 12 residues. The CDR3 coding sequence is TGTGCCAGCAGCCAGGGACAGCCAAAAGCTTTCTTT. It encodes CASSQGQPKAFF.

This clone was picked up one time. The chain combines TRBV5-4 with TRBJ2-2; maybe TRBD1 (6 bases). Trimming pared 1 base from V and 7 bases from J, leaving 8 bases between. Germline CDR1 SGHNT, CDR2 YYREEE (reference sequence). This CDR3 comprises 13 residues. The CDR3 bases are TGTGCCAGCAGCTTGTCAGGGGTCGGGGAGCTGTTTTTT. It specifies CASSLSGVGELFF.

The CDR3 sequence is CASSPTSAGRAFF. CDR3 DNA sequence: TGTGCCAGCAGTCCCACCTCGGCAGGGCGTGCTTTCTTT. The V gene is TRBV6-4, the J gene TRBJ1-1; D might be TRBD1 (5 bases). The germline V and J ends were trimmed by 5 bases and 11 bases, with 18 bases remaining between them. From germline, CDR1 is MRHNA and CDR2 SNTAGT. The CDR3 covers 13 residues.

Written as DNA, the CDR3 is TGTGCCAGCAGTACTTACAGGAATTCACCCCTCCACTTT. Its protein is CASSTYRNSPLHF. The V call is TRBV27, the J call TRBJ1-6; tentative D call: TRBD1 (5 bases). CDR1 and CDR2 (germline): MNHEY, SMNVEV (reference sequence). V was clipped by 5 bases and J by 7 bases, with 9 bases between them. The CDR3 loop spans 13 amino acids.

The rearrangement joins TRBV12-3 or TRBV12-4 to TRBJ2-7, with D uncertain. V was shortened by 5 bases and J by 1 base, with 9 bases between the two germline ends. This CDR3 is 13 amino acids long. CDR3 sequence reads: CASSPQVSYEQYF. The CDR3 coding sequence is TGTGCCAGCAGTCCTCAGGTTTCCTACGAGCAGTACTTC.

V and J are TRBV3-1 (or the pseudogene TRBV3-2) and TRBJ1-5, with 9 bases lining up with TRBD1. CDR1 is LGHDT and CDR2 is YNNKEL in the germline V gene (reference sequence). V dropped 4 bases and J dropped 7; count of bases not matched to a gene: 2. This CDR3 spans 13 amino acids. CDR3 coding DNA: TGTGCCAGCAGCCCCGGACAGGGGCAGCCCCAGCATTTT. Its protein product is CASSPGQGQPQHF.

The chain uses TRBV19 and TRBJ2-3, with 8 bases fitting TRBD1. This CDR3 region has 14 residues. Germline values: CDR1 LNHDA, CDR2 SQIVND (reference sequence). V was pared by 7 bases and J by 1 base, with 4 bases of the junction left unmatched. The CDR3 is CASTTGQGTDTQYF. CDR3 sequence (DNA): TGTGCCAGTACCACGGGACAGGGCACAGATACGCAGTATTTT.

Comments on this clone: Other nucleotide sequences from this sample produce the same CDR3. The genes are TRBV9 and TRBJ2-7; TRBD1 agrees at 7 bases. Germline-derived CDR1 and CDR2 are SGDLS and YYNGEE. The CDR3 contains 14 residues. The J segment lost 3 bases and the V segment lost 0 bases, leaving 3 bases of the junction unmatched. The chain's CDR3 is CASSVGTGDYEQYF. DNA of the CDR3: TGTGCCAGCAGCGTAGGTACAGGGGACTACGAGCAGTACTTC.

The J gene is TRBJ1-2, the V gene TRBV3-1 (or the pseudogene TRBV3-2); TRBD1 agrees at 7 bases. V lost 6 bases and J lost 4; bases outside the gene matches: 8. Germline CDR1 and CDR2: LGHDT and YNNKEL (reference sequence). The CDR3 contains 14 residues. The CDR3 coding sequence is TGTGCCAGCAGGGATACAGGGGAGTTCTATGGCTACACCTTC. Encoded protein: CASRDTGEFYGYTF.

This chain connects TRBV19 to TRBJ1-2; 7 bases agree with TRBD1. The CDR3 extends over 13 amino acids. V dropped 6 bases and J dropped 3; count of bases not matched to a gene: 4. Germline assignment: CDR1 LNHDA and CDR2 SQIVND (reference sequence). CDR3 protein: CASRMTGHYGYTF. Written as DNA, the CDR3 is TGTGCCAGTAGGATGACAGGGCACTATGGCTACACCTTC.

This clone has just one count. The rearrangement joins TRBV28 to TRBJ1-2; 7 bases agree with TRBD1. The CDR3 consists of 12 residues. The trim removed 11 bases at V and 4 bases at J, leaving 7 bases unmatched. Germline loops: CDR1 MDHEN, CDR2 SYDVKM. CDR3 sequence: CAGSDRTYGYTF. CDR3 nucleotide sequence: TGTGCCGGGTCGGACAGGACCTATGGCTACACCTTC.

This chain connects TRBV10-2 to TRBJ2-7; 7 bases fit TRBD2. This CDR3 is built from 16 residues. Germline loops: CDR1 WSHSY, CDR2 SAAADI. J lost 2 bases, V lost 0 bases, and 7 bases had no gene match. In DNA form, the CDR3 reads TGCGCCAGCAGTGAGTCGGCGGGAGAGAGCCCCTACGAGCAGTACTTC. It translates to CASSESAGESPYEQYF.

This clone occurred a few times. This chain links TRBV18 with TRBJ2-1; the match to TRBD2 covers 8 bases. This CDR3 region has 13 residues. CDR1 and CDR2 (germline): KGHSH, LQKENI. V lost 6 bases, J lost 6 bases, and 4 bases stayed unmatched. DNA of the CDR3: TGTGCCAGCTCTCCCGGGACTAGCAATGAGCAGTTCTTC. As protein: CASSPGTSNEQFF.

This clone came up a few times. V usage is TRBV7-9 and J usage is TRBJ2-2, with 9 bases that match TRBD1. CDR1 is SEHNR and CDR2 is FQNEAQ in the germline V gene (reference sequence). J gave up 6 bases and V 5 bases, and 7 bases lay outside the gene matches. This CDR3 contains 15 residues. The CDR3 loop reads CASSVGQGYPGELFF. The CDR3, as DNA: TGTGCCAGCAGCGTTGGACAGGGGTATCCCGGGGAGCTGTTTTTT.

The chain couples TRBV25-1 to TRBJ1-1; a possible D gene is TRBD1 (6 bases). The CDR3 runs 11 residues. Germline CDR1 MGHDK, CDR2 SYGVNS. Trimming pared 8 bases from V and 7 bases from J, leaving 11 bases between. The CDR3 spells CASLGGVEAFF. The CDR3 nucleotides read TGTGCCAGCTTAGGGGGTGTTGAAGCTTTCTTT.